This T cell receptor beta chain was sequenced during a study of T cell changes during pregnancy in multiple sclerosis (dated 2019 in TCRdb). Regarding the research as a whole: In women with multiple sclerosis, the researchers looked at how the T cell repertoire shifted as pregnancy progressed.

Library preparation used the immunoSEQ multiplex PCR assay. TCRdb carries this immuneACCESS record with in-frame sequences only. Its versions omit some clonotypes, under half of them owing to an unresolved V gene in the studies checked, with the rest unexplained. Across this sample there are more than 85,000 clones, with about 94% seen only once. The top ten clonotypes cover approximately 1% of the sample. V is clipped by 6 bases and J by 0 bases, and the sequence between their germline boundaries is 15 bases long. From the cysteine up to the phenylalanine, the CDR3 has a length of 15 residues. Only the CDR3 DNA is retained, 45 bases long and in frame from the first base. The germline V gene yields SGHRS for CDR1 and YFSETQ for CDR2. Concerning this clone itself: Its antigen has not been determined. No base-level quality is on record; no much larger clone is a single base apart.

This clonotype was sampled from a female donor with multiple sclerosis, enrolled in a pregnancy study. This receptor chain uses TRBV5-1 and TRBJ1-1; the D gene is perhaps TRBD1, from 6 matching bases. The sample was peripheral blood, taken before pregnancy. The nucleotides are TGCGCCAGCAAAGACCCAACAGGGATGAACACTGAAGCTTTCTTT. Its amino acids are CASKDPTGMNTEAFF. Here the CDR3 is joined to the reference TRBV5-1 and TRBJ1-1 genes, and the full variable domain is: KAGVTQTPRYLIKTRGQQVTLSCSPISGHRSVSWYQQTPGQGLQFLFEYFSETQRNKGNFPGRFSGRQFSNSRSEMNVSTLELGDSALYLCASKDPTGMNTEAFFGQGTRLTVV.